One T cell receptor beta chain is described in this entry. J was trimmed by 2 bases and V by 0 bases; bases with no gene match: 8. The V gene's germline CDR1 is SGDLS and CDR2 YYNGEE. This CDR3 contains 18 residues. Method: immunoSEQ multiplex PCR; TCRdb's copy keeps in-frame clones and lacks some. The sample lists approximately 60,000 clones; around 85% were seen once. The sample is drawn from a study of blood T cell repertoires in COVID-19. The V and J genes are TRBV9 and TRBJ2-2; TRBD2 agrees at 9 bases. Sequencing was done on a sample of peripheral blood. The sequence derives from a man aged 60 to 75 with acute or convalescent COVID-19. This CDR3 is CASSVVPVAGVNTGELFF. The CDR3 DNA reads TGTGCCAGCAGCGTAGTACCGGTAGCGGGAGTTAACACCGGGGAGCTGTTTTTT.